Included here is one T cell receptor (beta chain) sequence, with context. The sample belongs to a study of control samples from healthy donors and cancer patients. The CDR3 loop spans 14 amino acids. CDR1 and CDR2 from the germline V gene are SGDLS and YYNGEE. The V end was cut by 3 bases, the J end by 4 bases, with 13 bases between. Libraries were prepared by immunoSEQ multiplex PCR; TCRdb keeps only in-frame clonotypes and omits some of them. The repertoire has over 150,000 clones, about 94% of them found once; the top ten carry approximately 5.7%. Specimen: blood. V is TRBV9 and J is TRBJ1-2; D remains unclear. This receptor was taken from a man aged 35-49 years in good health. In DNA, the CDR3 is TGTGCCAGCAGCGCCGGGAGTTGGAGCTATGGCTACACCTTC. It yields the protein CASSAGSWSYGYTF.